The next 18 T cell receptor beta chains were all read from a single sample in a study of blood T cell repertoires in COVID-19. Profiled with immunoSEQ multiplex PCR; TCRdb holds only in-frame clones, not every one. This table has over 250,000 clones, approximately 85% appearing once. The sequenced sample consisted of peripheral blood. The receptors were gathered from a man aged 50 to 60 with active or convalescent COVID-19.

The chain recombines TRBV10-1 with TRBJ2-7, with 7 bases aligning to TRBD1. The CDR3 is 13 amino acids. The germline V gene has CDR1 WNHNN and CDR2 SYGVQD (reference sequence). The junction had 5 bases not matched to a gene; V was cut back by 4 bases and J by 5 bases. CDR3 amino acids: CASSVAGGNEQYF. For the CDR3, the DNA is TGCGCCAGCAGTGTTGCAGGGGGAAACGAGCAGTACTTC.

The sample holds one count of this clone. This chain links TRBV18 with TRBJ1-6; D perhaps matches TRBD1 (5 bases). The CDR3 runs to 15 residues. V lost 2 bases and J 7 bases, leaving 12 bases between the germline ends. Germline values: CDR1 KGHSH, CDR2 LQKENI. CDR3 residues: CASSPGPGRNSPLHF. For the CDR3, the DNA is TGTGCCAGCTCACCAGGACCAGGGCGAAATTCACCCCTCCACTTT.

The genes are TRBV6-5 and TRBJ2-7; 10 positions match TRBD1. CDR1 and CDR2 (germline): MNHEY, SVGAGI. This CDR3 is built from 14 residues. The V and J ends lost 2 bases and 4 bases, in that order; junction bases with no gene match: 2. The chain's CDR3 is CASSYDRGLYEQYF. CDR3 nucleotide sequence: TGTGCCAGCAGTTACGACAGGGGGCTTTACGAGCAGTACTTC.

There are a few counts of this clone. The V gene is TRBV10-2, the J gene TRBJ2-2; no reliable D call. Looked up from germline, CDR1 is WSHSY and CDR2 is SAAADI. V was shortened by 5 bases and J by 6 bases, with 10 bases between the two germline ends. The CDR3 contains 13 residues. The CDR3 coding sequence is TGCGCCAGCAGTTTCACCGAGTCCGGGGAGCTGTTTTTT. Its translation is CASSFTESGELFF.

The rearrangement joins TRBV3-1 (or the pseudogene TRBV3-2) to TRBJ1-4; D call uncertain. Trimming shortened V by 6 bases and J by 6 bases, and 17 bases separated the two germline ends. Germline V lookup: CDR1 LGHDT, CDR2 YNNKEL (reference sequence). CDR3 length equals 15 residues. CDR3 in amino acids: CASRPSGGGYEKLFF. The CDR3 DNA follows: TGTGCCAGCAGGCCCTCAGGAGGCGGATATGAAAAACTGTTTTTT.

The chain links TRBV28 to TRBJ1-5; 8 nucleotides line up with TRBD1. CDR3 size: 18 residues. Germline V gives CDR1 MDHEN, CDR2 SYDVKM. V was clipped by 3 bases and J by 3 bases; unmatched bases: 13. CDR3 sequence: CASSLISRTGFVNQPQHF. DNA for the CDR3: TGTGCCAGCAGTTTGATCAGTCGGACAGGGTTTGTCAATCAGCCCCAGCATTTT.

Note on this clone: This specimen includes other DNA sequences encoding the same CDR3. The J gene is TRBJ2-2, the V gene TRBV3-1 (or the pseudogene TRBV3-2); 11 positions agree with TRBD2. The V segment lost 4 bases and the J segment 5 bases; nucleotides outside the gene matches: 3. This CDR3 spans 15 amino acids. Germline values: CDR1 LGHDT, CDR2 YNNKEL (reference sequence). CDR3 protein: CASSPLAGGTGELFF. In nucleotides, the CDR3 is TGTGCCAGCAGCCCTTTAGCGGGGGGGACCGGGGAGCTGTTTTTT.

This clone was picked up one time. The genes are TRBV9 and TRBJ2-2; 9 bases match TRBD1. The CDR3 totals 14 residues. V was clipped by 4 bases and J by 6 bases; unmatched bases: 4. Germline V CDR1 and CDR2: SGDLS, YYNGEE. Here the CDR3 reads CASSPTGGAGELFF. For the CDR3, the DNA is TGTGCCAGCAGCCCGACAGGGGGTGCCGGGGAGCTGTTTTTT. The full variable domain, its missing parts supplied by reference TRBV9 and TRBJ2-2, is DSGVTQTPKHLITATGQRVTLRCSPRSGDLSVYWYQQSLDQGLQFLIQYYNGEERAKGNILERFSAQQFPDLHSELNLSSLELGDSALYFCASSPTGGAGELFFGEGSRLTVL.

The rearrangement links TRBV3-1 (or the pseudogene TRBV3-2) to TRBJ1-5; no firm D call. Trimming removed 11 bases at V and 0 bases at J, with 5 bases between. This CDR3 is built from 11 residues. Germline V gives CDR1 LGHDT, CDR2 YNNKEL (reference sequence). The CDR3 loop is CALASNQPQHF. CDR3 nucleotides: TGTGCCTTGGCTAGCAATCAGCCCCAGCATTTT.

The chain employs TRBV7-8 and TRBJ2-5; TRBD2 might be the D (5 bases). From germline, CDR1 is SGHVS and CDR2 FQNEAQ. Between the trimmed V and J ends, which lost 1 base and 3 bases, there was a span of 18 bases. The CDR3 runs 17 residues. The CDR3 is CASSLGRLFLEKETQYF. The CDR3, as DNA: TGTGCCAGCAGCTTAGGGAGACTATTTTTGGAAAAAGAGACCCAGTACTTC.

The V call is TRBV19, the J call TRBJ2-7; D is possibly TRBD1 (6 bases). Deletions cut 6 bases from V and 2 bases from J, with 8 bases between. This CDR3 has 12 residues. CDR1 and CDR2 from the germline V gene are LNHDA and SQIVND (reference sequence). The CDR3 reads CASRDSTYEQYF. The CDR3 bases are TGTGCCAGTAGGGACAGCACCTACGAGCAGTACTTC.

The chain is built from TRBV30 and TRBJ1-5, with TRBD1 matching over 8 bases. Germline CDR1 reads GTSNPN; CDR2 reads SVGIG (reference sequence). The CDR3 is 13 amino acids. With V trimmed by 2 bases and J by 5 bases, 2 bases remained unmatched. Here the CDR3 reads CAWSLTGDQPQHF. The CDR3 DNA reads TGTGCCTGGAGTCTGACAGGGGATCAGCCCCAGCATTTT.

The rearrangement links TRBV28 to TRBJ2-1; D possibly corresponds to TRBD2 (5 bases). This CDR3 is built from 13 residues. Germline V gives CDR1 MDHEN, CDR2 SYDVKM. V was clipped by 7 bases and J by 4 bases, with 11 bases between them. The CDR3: CASKRERYNEQFF. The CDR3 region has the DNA TGTGCCAGCAAGAGGGAACGATACAATGAGCAGTTCTTC.

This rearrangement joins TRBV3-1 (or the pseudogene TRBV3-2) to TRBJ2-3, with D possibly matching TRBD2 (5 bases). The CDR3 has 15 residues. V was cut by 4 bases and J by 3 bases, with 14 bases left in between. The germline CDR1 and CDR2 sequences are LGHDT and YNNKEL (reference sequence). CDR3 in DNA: TGTGCCAGCAGCCCTACTAGGACTTCAACAGATACGCAGTATTTT. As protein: CASSPTRTSTDTQYF.

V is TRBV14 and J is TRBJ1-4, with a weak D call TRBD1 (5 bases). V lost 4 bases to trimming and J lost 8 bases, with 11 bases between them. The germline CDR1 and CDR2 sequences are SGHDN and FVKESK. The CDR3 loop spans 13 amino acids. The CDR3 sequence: CASSRGRAEKLFF. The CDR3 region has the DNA TGTGCCAGCAGCCGCGGCAGGGCGGAAAAACTGTTTTTT.

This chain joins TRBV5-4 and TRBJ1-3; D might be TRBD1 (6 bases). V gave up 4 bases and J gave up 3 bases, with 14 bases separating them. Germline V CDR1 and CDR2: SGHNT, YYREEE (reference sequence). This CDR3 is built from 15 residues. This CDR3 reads CASSADSLGGNTIYF. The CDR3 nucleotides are TGTGCCAGCAGCGCGGACAGTCTGGGTGGAAACACCATATATTTT.

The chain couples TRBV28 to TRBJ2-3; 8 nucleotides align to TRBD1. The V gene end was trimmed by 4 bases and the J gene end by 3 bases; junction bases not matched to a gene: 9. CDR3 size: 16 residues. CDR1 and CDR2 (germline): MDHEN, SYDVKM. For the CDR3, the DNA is TGTGCCAGCAGTTCCCCAGGGGGCTTGTTTACAGATACGCAGTATTTT. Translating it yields CASSSPGGLFTDTQYF.

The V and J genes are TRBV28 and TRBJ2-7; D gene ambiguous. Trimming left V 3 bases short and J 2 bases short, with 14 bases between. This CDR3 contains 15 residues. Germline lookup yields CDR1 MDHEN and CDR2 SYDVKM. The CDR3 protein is CASSFRIEPAYEQYF. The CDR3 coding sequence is TGTGCCAGCAGTTTCAGGATTGAACCGGCCTACGAGCAGTACTTC. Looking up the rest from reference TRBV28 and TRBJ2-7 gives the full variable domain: DVKVTQSSRYLVKRTGEKVFLECVQDMDHENMFWYRQDPGLGLRLIYFSYDVKMKEKGDIPEGYSVSREKKERFSLILESASTNQTSMYLCASSFRIEPAYEQYFGPGTRLTVT.